A single sample gave rise to the 2 T cell receptor beta chains below, sequenced in a study of blood T cell repertoires in COVID-19. TCRdb's table, derived via immunoSEQ multiplex PCR, lists solely in-frame clones and lacks some. This sample has around 200,000 clones, with roughly 83% found just once. The sample consisted of peripheral blood. Receptors were obtained from a woman between 40 and 50 years old with COVID-19, enrolled during active disease.

The chain couples TRBV13 to TRBJ2-7, with TRBD2 matching over 8 bases. Unmatched junction bases numbered 9, after V lost 5 bases and J lost 6 bases. This CDR3 has 14 residues. Germline CDR1 and CDR2: PRHDT and FYEKMQ (reference sequence). The CDR3 loop reads CASSPGLDQVEQYF. CDR3 sequence (DNA): TGTGCCAGCAGCCCGGGACTAGATCAGGTCGAGCAGTACTTC.

This chain joins TRBV5-1 and TRBJ1-2; TRBD1 matches at 9 bases. This CDR3 is built from 14 residues. The germline V gene encodes CDR1 SGHRS and CDR2 YFSETQ. V shed 4 bases and J 6 bases; nucleotides not matched to a gene: 7. The CDR3 region is CASSPRDRVNGYTF. CDR3 nucleotide sequence: TGCGCCAGCAGCCCACGGGACAGGGTGAATGGCTACACCTTC. The full variable domain, rest sourced from reference TRBV5-1 and TRBJ1-2, is KAGVTQTPRYLIKTRGQQVTLSCSPISGHRSVSWYQQTPGQGLQFLFEYFSETQRNKGNFPGRFSGRQFSNSRSEMNVSTLELGDSALYLCASSPRDRVNGYTFGSGTRLTVV.